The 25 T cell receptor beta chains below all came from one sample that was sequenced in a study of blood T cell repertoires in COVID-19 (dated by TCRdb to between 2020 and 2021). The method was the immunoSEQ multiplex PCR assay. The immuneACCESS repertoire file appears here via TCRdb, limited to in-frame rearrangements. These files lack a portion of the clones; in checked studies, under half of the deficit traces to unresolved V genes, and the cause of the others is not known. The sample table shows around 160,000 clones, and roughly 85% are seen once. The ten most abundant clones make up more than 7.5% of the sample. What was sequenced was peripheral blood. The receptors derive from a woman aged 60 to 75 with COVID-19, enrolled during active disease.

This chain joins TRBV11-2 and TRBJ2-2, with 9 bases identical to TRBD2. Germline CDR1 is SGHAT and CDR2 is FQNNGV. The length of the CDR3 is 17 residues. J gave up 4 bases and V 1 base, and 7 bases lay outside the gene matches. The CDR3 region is CASSLASGGFSTGELFF. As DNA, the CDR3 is TGTGCCAGCAGCTTAGCGAGCGGGGGGTTTTCCACCGGGGAGCTGTTTTTT.

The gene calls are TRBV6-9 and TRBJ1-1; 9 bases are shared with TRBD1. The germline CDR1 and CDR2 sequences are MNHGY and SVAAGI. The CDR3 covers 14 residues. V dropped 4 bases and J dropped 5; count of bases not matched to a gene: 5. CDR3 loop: CASSSTGGVTEAFF. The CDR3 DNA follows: TGTGCCAGCAGTTCCACAGGGGGCGTAACTGAAGCTTTCTTT.

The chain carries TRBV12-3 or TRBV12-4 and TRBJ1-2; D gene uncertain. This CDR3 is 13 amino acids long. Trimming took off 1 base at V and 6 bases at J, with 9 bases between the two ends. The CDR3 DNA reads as TGTGCCAGCAGTTTAGAGGCGGAAGATGGCTACACCTTC. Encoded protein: CASSLEAEDGYTF.

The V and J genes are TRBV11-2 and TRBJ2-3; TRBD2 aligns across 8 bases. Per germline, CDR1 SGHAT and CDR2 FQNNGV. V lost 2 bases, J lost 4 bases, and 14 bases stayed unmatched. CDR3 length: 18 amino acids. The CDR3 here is CASSLQRWGLAGPDTQYF. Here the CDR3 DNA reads TGTGCCAGCAGCTTACAGCGCTGGGGGCTAGCGGGTCCAGATACGCAGTATTTT.

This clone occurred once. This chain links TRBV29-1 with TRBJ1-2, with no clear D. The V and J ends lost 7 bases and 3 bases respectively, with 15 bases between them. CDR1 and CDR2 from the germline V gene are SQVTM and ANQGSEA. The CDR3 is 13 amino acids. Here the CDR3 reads CSASPGSHYGYTF. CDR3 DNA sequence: TGCAGCGCGAGCCCCGGGAGCCACTATGGCTACACCTTC.

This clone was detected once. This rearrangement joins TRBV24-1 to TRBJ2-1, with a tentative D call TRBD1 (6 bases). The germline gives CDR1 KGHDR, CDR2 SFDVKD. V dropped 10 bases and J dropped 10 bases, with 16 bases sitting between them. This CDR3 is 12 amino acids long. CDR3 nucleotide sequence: TGTGCCACACAGGGAGAGCTAAGCGAGCAGTTCTTC. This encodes CATQGELSEQFF.

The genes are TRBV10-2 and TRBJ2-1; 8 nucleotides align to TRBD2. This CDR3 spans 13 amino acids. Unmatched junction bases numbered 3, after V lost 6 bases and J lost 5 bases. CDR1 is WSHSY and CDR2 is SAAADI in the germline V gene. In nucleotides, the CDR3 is TGCGCCAGCAGCGGGACTAGACACAATGAGCAGTTCTTC. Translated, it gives CASSGTRHNEQFF.

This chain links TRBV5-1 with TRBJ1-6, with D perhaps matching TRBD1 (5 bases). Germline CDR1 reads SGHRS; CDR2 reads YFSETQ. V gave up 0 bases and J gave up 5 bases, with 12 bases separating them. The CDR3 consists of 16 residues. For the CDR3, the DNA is TGCGCCAGCAGCTTGGTGGGGGGAGAGGATAATTCACCCCTCCACTTT. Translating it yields CASSLVGGEDNSPLHF.

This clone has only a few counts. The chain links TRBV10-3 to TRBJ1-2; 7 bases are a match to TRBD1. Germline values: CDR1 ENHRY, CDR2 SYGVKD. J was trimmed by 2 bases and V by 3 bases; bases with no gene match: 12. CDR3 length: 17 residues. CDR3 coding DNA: TGTGCCATCAGTGAACTCCTTGGACAGGCGTCGAACTATGGCTACACCTTC. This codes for CAISELLGQASNYGYTF.

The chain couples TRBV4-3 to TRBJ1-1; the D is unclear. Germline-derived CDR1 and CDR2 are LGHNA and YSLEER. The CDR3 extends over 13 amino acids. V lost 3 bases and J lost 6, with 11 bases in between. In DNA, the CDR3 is TGCGCCAGCAGCCATGAGGGTATCGCTGAAGCTTTCTTT. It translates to CASSHEGIAEAFF.

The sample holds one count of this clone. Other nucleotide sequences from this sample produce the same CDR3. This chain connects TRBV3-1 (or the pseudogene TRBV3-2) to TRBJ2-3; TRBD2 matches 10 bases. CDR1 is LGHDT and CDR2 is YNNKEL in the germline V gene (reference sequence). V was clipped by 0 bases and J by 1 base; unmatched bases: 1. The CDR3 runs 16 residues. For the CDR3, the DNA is TGTGCCAGCAGCCAAGATCTAGCGGGGGGCACAGATACGCAGTATTTT. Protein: CASSQDLAGGTDTQYF.

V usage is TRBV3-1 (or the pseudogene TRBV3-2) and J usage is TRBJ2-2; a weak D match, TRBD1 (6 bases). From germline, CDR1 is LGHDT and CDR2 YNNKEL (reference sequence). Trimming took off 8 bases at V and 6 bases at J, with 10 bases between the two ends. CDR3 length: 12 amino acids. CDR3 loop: CASAQGSGELFF. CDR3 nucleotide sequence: TGTGCCAGCGCTCAGGGGTCCGGGGAGCTGTTTTTT.

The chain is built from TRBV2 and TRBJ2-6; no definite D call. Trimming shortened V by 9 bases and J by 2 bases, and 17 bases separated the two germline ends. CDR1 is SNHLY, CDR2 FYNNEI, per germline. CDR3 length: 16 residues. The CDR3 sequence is CASVELISAGANVLTF. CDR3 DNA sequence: TGTGCCAGTGTAGAGCTTATATCCGCTGGGGCCAACGTCCTGACTTTC.

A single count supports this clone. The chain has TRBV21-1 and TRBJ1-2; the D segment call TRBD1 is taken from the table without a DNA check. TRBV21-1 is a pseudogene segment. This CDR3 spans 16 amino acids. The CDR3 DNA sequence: TGTGCCAGCAGCAAAGGAAAGACAGGGACAGAAAATGGCTACACCTTC. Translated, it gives CASSKGKTGTENGYTF.

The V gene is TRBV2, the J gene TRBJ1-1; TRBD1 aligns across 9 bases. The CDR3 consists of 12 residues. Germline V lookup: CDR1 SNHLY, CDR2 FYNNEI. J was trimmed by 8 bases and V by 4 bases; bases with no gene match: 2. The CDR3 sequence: CASSATGGEAFF. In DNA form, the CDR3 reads TGTGCCAGCAGTGCAACAGGGGGCGAAGCTTTCTTT.

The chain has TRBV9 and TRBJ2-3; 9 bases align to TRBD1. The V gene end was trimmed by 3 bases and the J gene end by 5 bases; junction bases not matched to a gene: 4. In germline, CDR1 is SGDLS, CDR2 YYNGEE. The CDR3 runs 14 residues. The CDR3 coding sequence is TGTGCCAGCAGCGCACAGGGGGCTGGAGATACGCAGTATTTT. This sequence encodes CASSAQGAGDTQYF.

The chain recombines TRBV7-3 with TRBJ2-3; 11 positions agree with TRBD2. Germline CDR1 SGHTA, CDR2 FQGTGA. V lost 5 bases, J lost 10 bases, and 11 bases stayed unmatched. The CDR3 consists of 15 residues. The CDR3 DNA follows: TGTGCCAGCAGCGATAGCGGGGGGGCGGACGTAGCGCAGTATTTT. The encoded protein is CASSDSGGADVAQYF.

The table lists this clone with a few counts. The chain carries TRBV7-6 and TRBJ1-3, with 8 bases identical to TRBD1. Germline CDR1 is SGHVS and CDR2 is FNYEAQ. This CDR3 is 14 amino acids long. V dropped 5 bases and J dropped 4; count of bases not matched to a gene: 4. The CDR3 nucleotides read TGTGCCAGCAGCGGACAGGGTACAGGAAACACCATATATTTT. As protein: CASSGQGTGNTIYF.

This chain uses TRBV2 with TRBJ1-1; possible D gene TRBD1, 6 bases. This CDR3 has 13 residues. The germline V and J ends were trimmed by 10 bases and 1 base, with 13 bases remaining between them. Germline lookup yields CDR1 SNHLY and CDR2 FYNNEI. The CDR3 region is CATLSDRNTEAFF. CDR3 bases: TGTGCCACCTTATCGGACAGGAACACTGAAGCTTTCTTT. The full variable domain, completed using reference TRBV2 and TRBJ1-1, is EPEVTQTPSHQVTQMGQEVILRCVPISNHLYFYWYRQILGQKVEFLVSFYNNEISEKSEIFDDQFSVERPDGSNFTLKIRSTKLEDSAMYFCATLSDRNTEAFFGQGTRLTVV.

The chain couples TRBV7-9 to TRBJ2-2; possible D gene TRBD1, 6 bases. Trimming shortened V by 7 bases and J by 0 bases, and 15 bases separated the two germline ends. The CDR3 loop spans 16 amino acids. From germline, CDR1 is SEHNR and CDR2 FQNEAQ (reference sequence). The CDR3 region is CASNPSGQPNTGELFF. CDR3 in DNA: TGTGCCAGCAACCCTTCTGGACAGCCGAACACCGGGGAGCTGTTTTTT. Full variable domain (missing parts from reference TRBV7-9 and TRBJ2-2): DTGVSQNPRHKITKRGQNVTFRCDPISEHNRLYWYRQTLGQGPEFLTYFQNEAQLEKSRLLSDRFSAERPKGSFSTLEIQRTEQGDSAMYLCASNPSGQPNTGELFFGEGSRLTVL.

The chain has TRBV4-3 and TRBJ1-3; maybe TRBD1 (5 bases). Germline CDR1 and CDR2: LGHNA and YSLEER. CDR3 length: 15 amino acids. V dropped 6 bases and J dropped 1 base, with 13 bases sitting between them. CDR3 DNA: TGCGCCAGCAGTCTCATATCAGGGTCTGGAAACACCATATATTTT. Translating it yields CASSLISGSGNTIYF.

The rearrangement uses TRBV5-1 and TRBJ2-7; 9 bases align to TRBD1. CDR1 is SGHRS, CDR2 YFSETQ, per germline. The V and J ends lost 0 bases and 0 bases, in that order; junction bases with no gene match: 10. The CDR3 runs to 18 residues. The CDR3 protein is CASSLEVGGQGSSYEQYF. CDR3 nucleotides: TGCGCCAGCAGCTTGGAGGTGGGGGGACAGGGCAGCTCCTACGAGCAGTACTTC.

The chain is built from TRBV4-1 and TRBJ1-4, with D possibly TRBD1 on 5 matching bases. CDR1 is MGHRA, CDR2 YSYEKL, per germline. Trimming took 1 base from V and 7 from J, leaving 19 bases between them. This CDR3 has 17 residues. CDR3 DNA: TGCGCCAGCAGCCAAGGGCATACAGGTCAGCTCCTTGAAAAACTGTTTTTT. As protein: CASSQGHTGQLLEKLFF.

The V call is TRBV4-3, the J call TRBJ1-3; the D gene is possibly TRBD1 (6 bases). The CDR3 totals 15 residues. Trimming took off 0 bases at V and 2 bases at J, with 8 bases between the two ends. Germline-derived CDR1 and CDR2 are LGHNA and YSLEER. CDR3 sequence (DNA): TGCGCCAGCAGCCAAGATCGGACAGCTGGAAACACCATATATTTT. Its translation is CASSQDRTAGNTIYF.

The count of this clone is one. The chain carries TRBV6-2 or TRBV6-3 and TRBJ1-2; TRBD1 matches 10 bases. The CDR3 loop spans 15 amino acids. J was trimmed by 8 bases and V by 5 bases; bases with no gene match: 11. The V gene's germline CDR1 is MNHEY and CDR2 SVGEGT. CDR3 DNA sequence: TGTGCCAGCAGTGAGGAGACAGGGGGCTTTCGGGGCTACACCTTC. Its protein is CASSEETGGFRGYTF.